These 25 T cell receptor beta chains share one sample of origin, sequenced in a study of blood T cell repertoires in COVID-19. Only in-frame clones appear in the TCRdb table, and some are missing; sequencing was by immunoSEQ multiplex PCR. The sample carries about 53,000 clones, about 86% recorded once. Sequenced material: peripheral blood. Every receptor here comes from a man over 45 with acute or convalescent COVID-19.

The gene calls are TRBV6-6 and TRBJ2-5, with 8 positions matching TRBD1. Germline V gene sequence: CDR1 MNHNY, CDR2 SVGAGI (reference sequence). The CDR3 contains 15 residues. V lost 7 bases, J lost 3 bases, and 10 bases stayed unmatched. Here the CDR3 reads CASMVWTGLEETQYF. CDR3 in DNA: TGTGCCAGCATGGTTTGGACAGGGCTGGAAGAGACCCAGTACTTC.

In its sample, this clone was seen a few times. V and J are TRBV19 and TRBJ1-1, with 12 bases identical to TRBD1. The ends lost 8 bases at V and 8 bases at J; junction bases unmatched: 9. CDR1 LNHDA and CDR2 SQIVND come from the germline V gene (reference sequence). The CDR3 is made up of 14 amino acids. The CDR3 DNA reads TGTGCCAGTGTCCCTTCCGGGACAGGGGGCGAAGCTTTCTTT. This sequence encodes CASVPSGTGGEAFF.

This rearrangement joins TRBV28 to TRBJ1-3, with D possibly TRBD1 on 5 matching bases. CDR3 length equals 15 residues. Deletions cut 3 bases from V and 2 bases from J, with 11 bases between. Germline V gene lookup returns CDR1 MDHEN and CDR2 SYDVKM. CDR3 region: CASSFGGGAGNTIYF. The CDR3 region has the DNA TGTGCCAGCAGTTTCGGGGGAGGGGCTGGAAACACCATATATTTT.

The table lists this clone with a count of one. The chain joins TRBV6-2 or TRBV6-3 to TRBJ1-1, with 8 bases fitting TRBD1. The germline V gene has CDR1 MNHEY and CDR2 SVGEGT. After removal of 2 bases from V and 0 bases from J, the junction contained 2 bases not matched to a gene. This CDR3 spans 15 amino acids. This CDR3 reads CASSYGDRLNTEAFF. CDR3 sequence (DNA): TGTGCCAGCAGTTACGGGGACAGGCTGAACACTGAAGCTTTCTTT.

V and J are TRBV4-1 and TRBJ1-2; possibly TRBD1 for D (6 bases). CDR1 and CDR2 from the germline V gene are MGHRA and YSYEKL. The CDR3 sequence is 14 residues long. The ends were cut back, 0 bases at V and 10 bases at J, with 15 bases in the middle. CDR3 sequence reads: CASSQEWQGIDYTF. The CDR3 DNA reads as TGCGCCAGCAGCCAAGAATGGCAGGGGATCGACTACACCTTC.

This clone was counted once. The CDR3 bases are TGTGCCAGCAGCTTTGGTGGGGGGACTGAAGCTTTCTTT. It yields the protein CASSFGGGTEAFF. The chain is built from TRBV7-3 and TRBJ1-1; TRBD1 is a possible D gene (5 bases). V lost 3 bases and J lost 5, with 10 bases in between. The germline CDR1 and CDR2 sequences are SGHTA and FQGTGA. The CDR3 extends over 13 amino acids.

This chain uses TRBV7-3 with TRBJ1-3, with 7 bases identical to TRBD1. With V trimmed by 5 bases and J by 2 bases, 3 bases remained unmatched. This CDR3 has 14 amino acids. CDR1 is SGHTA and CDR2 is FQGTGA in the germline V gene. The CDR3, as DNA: TGTGCCAGCAGCCCAGGGGGACCTGGAAACACCATATATTTT. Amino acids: CASSPGGPGNTIYF.

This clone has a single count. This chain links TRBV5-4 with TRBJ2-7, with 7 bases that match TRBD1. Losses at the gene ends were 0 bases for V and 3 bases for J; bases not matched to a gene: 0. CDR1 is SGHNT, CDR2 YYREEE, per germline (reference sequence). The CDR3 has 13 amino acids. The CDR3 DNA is TGTGCCAGCAGCTTGGACAGGGGCTACGAGCAGTACTTC. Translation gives CASSLDRGYEQYF.

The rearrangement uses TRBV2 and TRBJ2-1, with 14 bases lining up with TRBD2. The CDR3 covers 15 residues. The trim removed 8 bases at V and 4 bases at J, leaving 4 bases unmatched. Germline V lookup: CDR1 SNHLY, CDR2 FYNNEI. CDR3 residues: CASGGLAGAYNEQFF. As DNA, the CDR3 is TGTGCCAGCGGGGGACTAGCGGGAGCGTACAATGAGCAGTTCTTC.

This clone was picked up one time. The CDR3 reads CAWSSGGMGEQYF. The CDR3 bases are TGTGCCTGGAGCTCAGGGGGAATGGGCGAGCAGTACTTC. V gene TRBV30 combines with J gene TRBJ2-7, with TRBD1 matching 7 bases. The V gene's germline CDR1 is GTSNPN and CDR2 SVGIG (reference sequence). The CDR3 totals 13 residues. The V and J ends lost 3 bases and 6 bases, in that order; junction bases with no gene match: 8.

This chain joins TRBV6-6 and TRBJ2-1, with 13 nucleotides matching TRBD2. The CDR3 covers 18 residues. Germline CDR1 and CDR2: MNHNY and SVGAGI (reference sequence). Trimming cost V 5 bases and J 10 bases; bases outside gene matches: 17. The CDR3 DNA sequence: TGTGCCAGCAGTCCTCGGAACGTTGGACTAGCGGGAGTTGGAGAGCAGTTCTTC. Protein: CASSPRNVGLAGVGEQFF.

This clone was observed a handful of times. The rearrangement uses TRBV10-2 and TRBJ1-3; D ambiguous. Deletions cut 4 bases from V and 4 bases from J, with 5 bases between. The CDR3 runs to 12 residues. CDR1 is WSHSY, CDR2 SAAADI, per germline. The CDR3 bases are TGCGCCAGCAGTGGTGAGGGAAACACCATATATTTT. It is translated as CASSGEGNTIYF.

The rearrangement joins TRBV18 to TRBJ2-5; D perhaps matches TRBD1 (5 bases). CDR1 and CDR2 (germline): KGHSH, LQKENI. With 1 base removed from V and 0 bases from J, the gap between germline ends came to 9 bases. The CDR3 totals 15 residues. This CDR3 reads CASSPRMDNQETQYF. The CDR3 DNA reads TGTGCCAGCTCACCACGAATGGACAACCAAGAGACCCAGTACTTC.

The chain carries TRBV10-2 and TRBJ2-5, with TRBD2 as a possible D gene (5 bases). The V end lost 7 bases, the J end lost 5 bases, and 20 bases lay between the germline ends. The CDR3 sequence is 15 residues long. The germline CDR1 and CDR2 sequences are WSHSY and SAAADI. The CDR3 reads CASKSTLAVWETQYF. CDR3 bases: TGCGCCAGCAAATCGACGCTAGCTGTGTGGGAGACCCAGTACTTC.

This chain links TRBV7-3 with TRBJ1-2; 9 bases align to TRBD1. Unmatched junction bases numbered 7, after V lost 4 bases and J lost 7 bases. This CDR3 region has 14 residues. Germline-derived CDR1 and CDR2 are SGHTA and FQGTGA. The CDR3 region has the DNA TGTGCCAGCAGCTCGGGACAGGGAGCGGCTGGCTACACCTTC. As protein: CASSSGQGAAGYTF. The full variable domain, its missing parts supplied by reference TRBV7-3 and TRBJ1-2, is GAGVSQTPSNKVTEKGKYVELRCDPISGHTALYWYRQSLGQGPEFLIYFQGTGAADDSGLPNDRFFAVRPEGSVSTLKIQRTERGDSAVYLCASSSGQGAAGYTFGSGTRLTVV.

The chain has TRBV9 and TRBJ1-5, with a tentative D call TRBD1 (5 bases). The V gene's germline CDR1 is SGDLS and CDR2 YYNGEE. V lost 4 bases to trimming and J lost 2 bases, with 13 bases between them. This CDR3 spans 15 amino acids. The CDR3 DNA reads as TGTGCCAGCAGCCTCGGGGGGGAGGGCAATCAGCCCCAGCATTTT. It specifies CASSLGGEGNQPQHF.

CDR3 coding DNA: TGTGCCAGCAGTGGAGGACAGTCCCGTAAGAGCAATCAGCCCCAGCATTTT. Its translation: CASSGGQSRKSNQPQHF. This chain uses TRBV28 with TRBJ1-5, with D perhaps TRBD1 (6 bases). This CDR3 spans 17 amino acids. Germline CDR1 is MDHEN and CDR2 is SYDVKM. Trimming cost V 5 bases and J 1 base, with 18 bases left between them.

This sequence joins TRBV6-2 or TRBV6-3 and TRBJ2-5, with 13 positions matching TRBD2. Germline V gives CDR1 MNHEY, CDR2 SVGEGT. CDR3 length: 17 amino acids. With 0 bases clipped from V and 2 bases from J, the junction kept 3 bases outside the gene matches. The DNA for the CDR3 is TGTGCCAGCAGTTACTCCGGGACTAGCGGGGTTCAAGAGACCCAGTACTTC. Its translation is CASSYSGTSGVQETQYF.

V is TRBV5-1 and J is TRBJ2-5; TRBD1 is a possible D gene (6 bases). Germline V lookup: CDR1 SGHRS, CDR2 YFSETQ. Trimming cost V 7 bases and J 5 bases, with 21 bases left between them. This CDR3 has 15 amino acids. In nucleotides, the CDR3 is TGCGCCAGCCAACCGACAGGAAATCAGGGGGAGACCCAGTACTTC. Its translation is CASQPTGNQGETQYF.

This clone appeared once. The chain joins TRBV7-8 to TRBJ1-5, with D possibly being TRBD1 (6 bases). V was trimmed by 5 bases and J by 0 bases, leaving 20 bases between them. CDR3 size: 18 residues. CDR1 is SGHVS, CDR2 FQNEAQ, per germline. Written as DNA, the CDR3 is TGTGCCAGCAGCGTTAATGGGGGGGGGCTTTATAGCAATCAGCCCCAGCATTTT. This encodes CASSVNGGGLYSNQPQHF.

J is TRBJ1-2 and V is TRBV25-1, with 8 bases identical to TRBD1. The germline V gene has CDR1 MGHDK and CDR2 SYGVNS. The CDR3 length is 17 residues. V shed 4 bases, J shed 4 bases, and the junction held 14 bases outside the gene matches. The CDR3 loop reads CASSAIDGDRGSYGYTF. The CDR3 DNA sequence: TGTGCCAGCAGTGCGATCGACGGAGACAGGGGAAGCTATGGCTACACCTTC.

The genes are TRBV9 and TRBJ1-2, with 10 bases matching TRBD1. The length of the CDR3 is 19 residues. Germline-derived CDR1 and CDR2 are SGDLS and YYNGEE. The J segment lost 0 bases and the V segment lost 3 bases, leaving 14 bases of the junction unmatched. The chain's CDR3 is CASSASPGTGVPSNYGYTF. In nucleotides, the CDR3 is TGTGCCAGCAGCGCCTCCCCAGGGACAGGGGTTCCATCTAACTATGGCTACACCTTC.

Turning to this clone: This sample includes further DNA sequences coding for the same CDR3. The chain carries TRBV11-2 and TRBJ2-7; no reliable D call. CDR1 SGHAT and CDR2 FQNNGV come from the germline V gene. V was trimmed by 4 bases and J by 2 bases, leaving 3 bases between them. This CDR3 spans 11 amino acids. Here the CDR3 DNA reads TGTGCCAGCAGCTCCGCCTACGAGCAGTACTTC. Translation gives CASSSAYEQYF.

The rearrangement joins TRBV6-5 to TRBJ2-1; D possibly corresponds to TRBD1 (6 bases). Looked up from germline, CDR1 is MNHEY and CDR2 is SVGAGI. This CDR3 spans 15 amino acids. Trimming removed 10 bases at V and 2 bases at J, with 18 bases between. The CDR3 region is CATRFRRDTYNEQFF. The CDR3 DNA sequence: TGTGCCACCAGATTCCGCAGGGACACCTACAATGAGCAGTTCTTC.

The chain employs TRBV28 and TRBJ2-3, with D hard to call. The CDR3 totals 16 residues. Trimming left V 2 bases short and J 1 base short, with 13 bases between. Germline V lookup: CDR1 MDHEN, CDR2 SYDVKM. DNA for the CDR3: TGTGCCAGCAGTTTAACGGCGGCGCTTGGCACAGATACGCAGTATTTT. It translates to CASSLTAALGTDTQYF. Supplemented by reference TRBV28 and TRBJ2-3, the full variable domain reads DVKVTQSSRYLVKRTGEKVFLECVQDMDHENMFWYRQDPGLGLRLIYFSYDVKMKEKGDIPEGYSVSREKKERFSLILESASTNQTSMYLCASSLTAALGTDTQYFGPGTRLTVL.